Following are 23 T cell receptor beta chains from one sample sequenced in a study of T cells in Graves' hyperthyroidism and ophthalmopathy (dated by TCRdb to between 2017 and 2020). The protocol used for the library was multiplex PCR. Sequencing was performed on an Illumina HiSeq 2000. TCR beta CDR3 regions were amplified from RNA transcripts. The TCR CDR3 was subjected to a first round of RT-PCR using the HTBI primer set and the Qiagen OneStep RT-PCR kit. TCRdb ran its own pipeline on the public reads, namely fastp trimming at Q25 and MiXCR clone calling, and kept in-frame beta chains. Every distinct CDR3 protein forms one entry, paired with its most common genes and DNA. The sample has under 400,000 distinct CDR3 sequences on record, less than 20% of them singletons. Roughly a sixth of the sample is taken by the ten largest. The sequencing input was blood. The receptors come from a woman aged 35 to 49 with Graves' ophthalmopathy.

This clonotype was counted ten times or more. J is TRBJ2-4 and V is TRBV20-1; TRBD2 matches 8 bases. The germline CDR1 and CDR2 sequences are DFQATT and SNEGSKA (reference sequence). The V and J ends lost 4 bases and 0 bases, in that order; junction bases with no gene match: 2. The CDR3 loop spans 14 amino acids. The CDR3 loop reads CSANLAGAKNIQYF. As DNA, the CDR3 is TGCAGTGCTAATCTAGCGGGAGCCAAAAACATTCAGTACTTC.

In its sample, this clonotype was seen many times. This chain links TRBV29-1 with TRBJ1-1; D not certain. Trimming pared 7 bases from V and 3 bases from J, leaving 21 bases between. The length of the CDR3 is 15 residues. Germline V gene sequence: CDR1 SQVTM, CDR2 ANQGSEA. The CDR3 here is CSAKTGDRRDTEAFF. The CDR3 nucleotides read TGCAGCGCGAAGACTGGGGATCGTAGGGACACTGAAGCTTTCTTT.

This clonotype was seen ten or more times. This chain links TRBV12-3 or TRBV12-4 with TRBJ2-2; possible D gene TRBD2, 7 bases. Deletions cut 5 bases from V and 6 bases from J, with 16 bases between. This CDR3 is built from 15 residues. CDR3 protein: CASSPLGGGAGELFF. As DNA, the CDR3 is TGTGCCAGCAGTCCTCTAGGGGGGGGGGCCGGGGAGCTGTTTTTT.

The chain joins TRBV5-8 to TRBJ1-2, with a tentative D call TRBD1 (5 bases). Trimming cost V 5 bases and J 8 bases, with 13 bases left between them. This CDR3 contains 12 residues. CDR1 and CDR2 from the germline V gene are SGHTS and YDEGEE. CDR3 sequence: CASSRRGIGYTF. Written as DNA, the CDR3 is TGTGCCAGCAGTCGACGGGGCATCGGCTACACCTTC.

This clonotype has a count of ten or more. The chain is built from TRBV28 and TRBJ2-2; TRBD2 aligns across 9 bases. The junction had 10 bases not matched to a gene; V was cut back by 6 bases and J by 5 bases. This CDR3 has 16 amino acids. CDR1 and CDR2 (germline): MDHEN, SYDVKM. The CDR3 DNA reads TGTGCCAGCAGCCTCGGGGGACTAGCTCCAACCGGGGAGCTGTTTTTT. Amino acids: CASSLGGLAPTGELFF.

The table lists this clonotype with a few counts. A much larger clone is a single base away; this may be a read error. The chain recombines TRBV29-1 with TRBJ2-7; D gene uncertain. This CDR3 contains 12 residues. The germline V and J ends were trimmed by 7 bases and 5 bases, with 15 bases remaining between them. Germline-derived CDR1 and CDR2 are SQVTM and ANQGSEA. The CDR3 DNA reads as TGCAGCGCCGCCCCCCAAAGGAACGAGCAGTACTTC. It yields the protein CSAAPQRNEQYF.

This clonotype was counted ten times or more. V usage is TRBV18 and J usage is TRBJ2-5, with D unclear. Germline CDR1 is KGHSH and CDR2 is LQKENI. This CDR3 spans 18 amino acids. V lost 2 bases and J lost 2, with 21 bases in between. The CDR3: CASSPFSLPDLAQETQYF. In DNA form, the CDR3 reads TGTGCCAGCTCACCATTCTCCCTACCCGATTTGGCGCAAGAGACCCAGTACTTC.

A note on this clonotype: Since a much larger clone is just one base distant, this may be a read error. V usage is TRBV29-1 and J usage is TRBJ1-2, with 7 bases identical to TRBD1. CDR3 length: 13 residues. The ends lost 6 bases at V and 4 bases at J; junction bases unmatched: 8. Germline-derived CDR1 and CDR2 are SQVTM and ANQGSEA. CDR3 coding DNA: TGCAGCGTAATGACAGGGCTACTCTATGGCTACACCTTC. This translates into CSVMTGLLYGYTF.

This clonotype was detected a few times. This chain connects TRBV2 to TRBJ2-7; D possibly corresponds to TRBD2 (5 bases). V was cut by 0 bases and J by 0 bases, with 12 bases left in between. The CDR3 spans 16 residues. Germline lookup yields CDR1 SNHLY and CDR2 FYNNEI. CDR3 DNA sequence: TGTGCCAGCAGTGAAGCGCCCGGGGTCCGCTCCTACGAGCAGTACTTC. It is translated as CASSEAPGVRSYEQYF.

This clonotype was observed a handful of times. One junction end does not reproduce the germline sequence, and a read error may be involved. The chain has TRBV19 and TRBJ1-1; D ambiguous. CDR3 length: 13 amino acids. The germline V gene has CDR1 LNHDA and CDR2 SQIVND (reference sequence). Written as DNA, the CDR3 is TGTGCCAGTAGTCCCTATATGATCACTGAAGCTCTCTTT. Translated: CASSPYMITEALF.

This clonotype was seen a few times. This sequence joins TRBV6-1 and TRBJ2-7; maybe TRBD1 (7 bases). Germline values: CDR1 MNHNS, CDR2 SASEGT. The germline V and J ends were trimmed by 6 bases and 2 bases, with 20 bases remaining between them. The CDR3 is 16 residues long. The CDR3 DNA sequence: TGTGCCAGCAGCTCAGCGACAGGGACTGGCCCCTACGAGCAGTACTTC. This translates into CASSSATGTGPYEQYF.

In this sample, this clonotype turned up a few times. The chain uses TRBV20-1 and TRBJ2-7; TRBD2 aligns across 9 bases. Germline V gene data show CDR1 as DFQATT and CDR2 as SNEGSKA (reference sequence). Trimming took 0 bases from V and 2 from J; bases not matched to a gene: 11. CDR3 length: 17 residues. CDR3 sequence: CSARDHRLREGTYEQYF. CDR3 nucleotides: TGCAGTGCTAGAGATCACAGGCTGCGGGAGGGGACCTACGAGCAGTACTTC.

This clonotype came up many times. The chain links TRBV9 to TRBJ2-7; D gene ambiguous. Germline lookup yields CDR1 SGDLS and CDR2 YYNGEE. This CDR3 contains 14 residues. Trimming left V 0 bases short and J 5 bases short, with 12 bases between. CDR3 amino acids: CASSVGLGWDEQYF. In nucleotides, the CDR3 is TGTGCCAGCAGCGTAGGTTTAGGGTGGGACGAGCAGTACTTC.

This clonotype was counted at least ten times. V is TRBV6-2 or TRBV6-3 and J is TRBJ1-2; D ambiguous. The CDR3 is 13 residues long. V dropped 2 bases and J dropped 7 bases, with 11 bases sitting between them. Germline lookup yields CDR1 MNHEY and CDR2 SVGEGT. CDR3 sequence reads: CASSYDIARGYTF. CDR3 nucleotides: TGTGCCAGCAGTTACGACATAGCTCGTGGCTACACCTTC.

This clonotype was counted at least ten times. For the CDR3, the DNA is TGTGCCAGTAGTATCGGTGGGAACTCCTACGAGCAGTACTTC. It translates to CASSIGGNSYEQYF. The chain links TRBV19 to TRBJ2-7; D gene unclear. Germline V gene sequence: CDR1 LNHDA, CDR2 SQIVND (reference sequence). The length of the CDR3 is 14 residues. V lost 3 bases and J 0 bases, leaving 9 bases between the germline ends.

This clonotype was counted many times. The chain employs TRBV30 and TRBJ1-2; TRBD1 is a possible D gene (5 bases). Trimming stripped 1 base from V and 8 bases from J, with 8 bases between. This CDR3 contains 11 residues. The germline CDR1 and CDR2 sequences are GTSNPN and SVGIG (reference sequence). DNA of the CDR3: TGTGCCTGGAGTGGGGGCGGCGGCTACACCTTC. Its translation: CAWSGGGGYTF.

This clonotype was seen at least ten times. This chain uses TRBV27 with TRBJ2-3, with 7 bases that match TRBD1. The trim removed 6 bases at V and 8 bases at J, leaving 8 bases unmatched. CDR1 is MNHEY and CDR2 is SMNVEV in the germline V gene (reference sequence). The CDR3 has 13 residues. CDR3 amino acids: CASSHDRAGTQYF. In DNA, the CDR3 is TGTGCCAGCAGCCACGACAGGGCGGGTACGCAGTATTTT.

This clonotype has a count of ten or more. CDR3 in DNA: TGTGCCAGCAGTGAAACAGGACAGGGTTATTCACCCCTCCACTTT. It translates to CASSETGQGYSPLHF. The chain employs TRBV6-1 and TRBJ1-6, with 8 bases that match TRBD1. Germline V lookup: CDR1 MNHNS, CDR2 SASEGT. With 2 bases clipped from V and 8 bases from J, the junction kept 5 bases outside the gene matches. This CDR3 has 15 amino acids.

This clonotype has a count of ten or more. This chain uses TRBV13 with TRBJ2-5; a possible D gene is TRBD2 (5 bases). Trimming stripped 1 base from V and 5 bases from J, with 11 bases between. Looked up from germline, CDR1 is PRHDT and CDR2 is FYEKMQ (reference sequence). The CDR3 spans 14 residues. CDR3 nucleotides: TGTGCCAGCAGCTTAGAAGCCGGGGAGGAGACCCAGTACTTC. Translating gives CASSLEAGEETQYF.

The chain has TRBV6-1 and TRBJ1-5, with D hard to call. The V gene's germline CDR1 is MNHNS and CDR2 SASEGT. V was shortened by 6 bases and J by 6 bases, with 15 bases between the two germline ends. The CDR3 covers 14 residues. Here the CDR3 DNA reads TGTGCCAGCAGCTCCCAAGAAGGAGGTCAGCCCCAGCATTTT. Its protein is CASSSQEGGQPQHF.

This clonotype was observed many times. The gene calls are TRBV27 and TRBJ1-1, with a possible D match to TRBD1 (6 bases). The CDR3 is 14 amino acids. V was pared by 5 bases and J by 1 base, with 11 bases between. Germline V lookup: CDR1 MNHEY, CDR2 SMNVEV (reference sequence). CDR3 coding DNA: TGTGCCAGCAGTAGCAGGGACAAGAACACTGAAGCTTTCTTT. It specifies CASSSRDKNTEAFF.

In its sample, this clonotype was seen many times. V usage is TRBV7-2 and J usage is TRBJ2-4; perhaps TRBD2 as D (6 bases). This CDR3 is 17 amino acids long. V was trimmed by 2 bases and J by 2 bases, leaving 16 bases between them. Germline CDR1 is SGHTA and CDR2 is FQGNSA. This CDR3 reads CASSLTASRGTKNIQYF. CDR3 nucleotides: TGTGCCAGCAGCTTAACCGCATCTCGGGGGACCAAAAACATTCAGTACTTC.

In the case of this clonotype: This may be a read error, as it is one base from a much larger clone. The V and J genes are TRBV19 and TRBJ2-7, with D hard to call. V dropped 5 bases and J dropped 2 bases, with 16 bases sitting between them. CDR3 length: 15 residues. The germline V gene encodes CDR1 LNHDA and CDR2 SQIVND (reference sequence). The CDR3 protein is CASSPLRAVTYEQYF. Written as DNA, the CDR3 is TGTGCCAGTAGTCCCCTAAGGGCGGTAACCTACGAGCAGTACTTC.